Listed below are T cell receptor beta chains from one sample, sequenced in a study of regulatory T cells in long-lasting Graves disease. TCRdb independently ran MiXCR on the multiplex PCR reads; one entry per CDR3 protein. The sample records approximately 690,000 distinct CDR3 sequences, around 30% being singletons. The starting material was peripheral blood mononuclear cells (PBMCs), obtained when the disease was refractory, from a patient treated with antithyroid drugs. The receptors derive from a female donor with Graves disease. Both conserved end residues are part of each CDR3. Fields, in order: V gene, clone size, J gene, D gene, CDR3 protein, CDR3 DNA. A D gene is named only where the DNA matches it firmly. Not every row has a clone size; where given, it reads once, few, many or a size class.

TRBV12-3/TRBV12-4,.,TRBJ1-1,.,CASSSYMNTEAFF,TGTGCCAGCAGTTCCTACATGAACACTGAAGCTTTCTTT
TRBV3-1,.,TRBJ1-1,.,CASSPRLSSVTEAFF,TGTGCCAGCAGCCCCCGGTTGAGTTCGGTCACTGAAGCTTTCTTT
TRBV2,many,TRBJ1-5,.,CASRDPGEPQHF,TGTGCCAGCCGGGACCCCGGCGAGCCCCAGCATTTT
TRBV18,few,TRBJ1-2,.,CASSADSPLYGYTF,TGTGCCAGCTCAGCGGACAGTCCTCTCTATGGCTACACCTTC
TRBV5-1,.,TRBJ1-1,.,CASSLVPGGDEAFF,TGCGCCAGCTCTTTGGTGCCCGGGGGAGATGAAGCTTTCTTT
TRBV2,many,TRBJ2-2,.,CASSAEGSTGELFF,TGTGCCAGCAGCGCGGAAGGTAGCACCGGGGAGCTGTTTTTT
TRBV7-6,few,TRBJ2-5,TRBD1,CASSSTGGSGETQYF,TGTGCCAGCAGCTCCACAGGGGGCTCAGGGGAGACCCAGTACTTC
TRBV20-1,few,TRBJ2-7,.,CSALHPVGGPLYEQYF,TGCAGTGCGTTACACCCAGTAGGGGGTCCCCTCTACGAGCAGTACTTC
TRBV7-2,many,TRBJ1-2,TRBD1,CASSLVQGAPGYTF,TGTGCCAGCAGCTTAGTCCAGGGGGCGCCGGGCTACACCTTC
TRBV7-9,few,TRBJ2-5,.,CASAQEETQYF,TGTGCAAGCGCCCAGGAGGAGACCCAGTACTTC
TRBV7-2,.,TRBJ1-1,.,CASSLYRRRAFF,TGTGCCAGCAGCTTATACCGGCGTAGGGCTTTCTTT
TRBV28,.,TRBJ1-5,.,CASSFRTLQPQHF,TGTGCCAGCAGTTTTCGGACCCTCCAGCCCCAGCATTTT
TRBV3-1,few,TRBJ2-7,TRBD2,CASSHPGTSGIYEQYF,TGTGCCAGCAGCCACCCCGGGACTAGCGGGATCTACGAGCAGTACTTC
TRBV11-2,few,TRBJ2-7,TRBD1,CASSLDGDQGDEQYF,TGTGCCAGCAGCTTAGACGGCGACCAGGGGGACGAGCAGTACTTC
TRBV11-2,many,TRBJ2-7,TRBD2,CASSPNSGAAYEQYF,TGTGCCAGCAGCCCCAATAGCGGGGCAGCCTACGAGCAGTACTTC
TRBV20-1,.,TRBJ1-6,.,CSAGLNNSPLHF,TGCAGTGCAGGTTTAAATAATTCACCCCTCCACTTT
TRBV20-1,.,TRBJ2-3,.,CSARDTSLASTDTQYF,TGCAGTGCTAGAGATACCAGTCTAGCCTCCACAGATACGCAGTATTTT
TRBV20-1,many,TRBJ2-7,.,CSAAESSYEQYF,TGCAGTGCTGCCGAGAGCTCCTACGAGCAGTACTTC
TRBV28,few,TRBJ1-5,.,CASSLRTVYSNQPQHF,TGTGCCAGCAGTCTTCGGACAGTCTATAGCAATCAGCCCCAGCATTTT
TRBV29-1,.,TRBJ2-7,.,CSVRHIGEQYF,TGCAGCGTGCGGCATATCGGCGAGCAGTACTTC
TRBV28,many,TRBJ1-5,.,CASSLNGNSNQPQHF,TGTGCCAGCAGTTTAAACGGGAATAGCAATCAGCCCCAGCATTTT
TRBV28,many,TRBJ2-7,.,CASSLSWDGYEQYF,TGTGCCAGCAGTTTATCGTGGGACGGGTACGAGCAGTACTTC
TRBV20-1,once,TRBJ1-1,TRBD1,CSAKGQRNTEAFF,TGCAGTGCTAAGGGACAGCGAAACACTGAAGCTTTCTTT
TRBV29-1,.,TRBJ2-7,TRBD1,CSGGGQGNEQYF,TGCAGCGGCGGAGGACAGGGTAACGAGCAGTACTTC
TRBV6-1,.,TRBJ2-7,.,CASSVRSYEQYF,TGTGCCAGCAGTGTCAGGTCCTACGAGCAGTACTTC
TRBV3-1,few,TRBJ1-2,.,CASSQGGLAVPYGYTF,TGTGCCAGCAGCCAAGGGGGGCTCGCCGTACCTTATGGCTACACCTTC
TRBV5-1,.,TRBJ1-1,.,CASSGKGRVTEAFF,TGCGCCAGCAGCGGAAAGGGACGGGTCACTGAAGCTTTCTTT
TRBV11-3,many,TRBJ2-7,.,CASSSRDGILEQYF,TGTGCCAGCAGCTCTCGGGACGGGATCTTGGAGCAGTACTTC
TRBV15,once,TRBJ1-6,.,CATSRDRGWSSYNSPLHF,TGTGCCACCAGCAGAGATCGAGGCTGGAGCTCCTATAATTCACCCCTCCACTTT
TRBV28,few,TRBJ1-2,.,CASSLITGDYGYTF,TGTGCCAGCAGTTTAATTACGGGAGACTATGGCTACACCTTC
TRBV6-5,few,TRBJ1-2,.,CASSYSLGGYGYTF,TGTGCCAGCAGTTACTCGTTAGGGGGGTATGGCTACACCTTC
TRBV6-1,.,TRBJ2-5,TRBD1,CASMRDRGLVTQYF,TGTGCCAGCATGAGGGACAGGGGGTTAGTGACCCAGTACTTC
TRBV9,.,TRBJ2-2,TRBD2,CASSAWTSGTGELFF,TGTGCCAGCAGCGCTTGGACTAGCGGGACCGGGGAGCTGTTTTTT
TRBV12-3/TRBV12-4,few,TRBJ2-7,.,CASRKRGYEQYF,TGTGCCAGCAGAAAAAGAGGCTACGAGCAGTACTTC
TRBV28,many,TRBJ1-1,.,CASVLPGGARNTEAFF,TGTGCCAGCGTTCTTCCGGGGGGGGCGCGGAACACTGAAGCTTTCTTT
TRBV9,once,TRBJ2-5,.,CASSLRQDVWETQYF,TGTGCCAGCAGCCTTCGACAGGACGTGTGGGAGACCCAGTACTTC
TRBV12-3/TRBV12-4,few,TRBJ2-4,TRBD2,CASSGLAGGPALAKNIQYF,TGTGCCAGCAGCGGACTAGCGGGAGGCCCTGCTCTAGCCAAAAACATTCAGTACTTC
TRBV20-1,few,TRBJ1-1,.,CSARVGPGNTEAFF,TGCAGTGCTAGAGTGGGCCCAGGGAACACTGAAGCTTTCTTT
TRBV5-1,.,TRBJ1-1,.,CASSLANEAFF,TGTGCCAGCAGCTTGGCGAATGAAGCTTTCTTT
TRBV5-1,.,TRBJ2-7,.,CASSLSQGTTYEQYF,TGCGCCAGCAGCTTGTCGCAGGGGACCACCTACGAGCAGTACTTC
TRBV20-1,few,TRBJ2-4,TRBD1,CSAYSTGKNIQYF,TGCAGTGCTTACTCGACAGGGAAAAACATTCAGTACTTC
TRBV11-2,few,TRBJ1-6,.,CASTAVRSSYNSPLHF,TGTGCCAGCACCGCGGTGCGGAGCTCCTATAATTCACCCCTCCACTTT
TRBV2,.,TRBJ1-2,.,CASTLGDDYGYTF,TGTGCCAGCACCCTGGGTGATGACTATGGCTACACCTTC
TRBV4-2,.,TRBJ2-7,.,CASSQEVPDYEQYF,TGTGCCAGCAGCCAAGAAGTCCCAGACTACGAGCAGTACTTC
TRBV12-3/TRBV12-4,.,TRBJ1-6,.,CASRAGSSYNSPLHF,TGTGCCAGCAGGGCGGGGAGCTCCTATAATTCACCCCTCCACTTT
TRBV12-3/TRBV12-4,many,TRBJ1-2,.,CASSLGPGRGSNYGYTF,TGTGCCAGCAGTTTAGGCCCAGGGCGGGGATCTAACTATGGCTACACCTTC
TRBV29-1,.,TRBJ1-1,.,CSVHRDTEAFF,TGCAGCGTTCACAGAGACACTGAAGCTTTCTTT
TRBV6-2/TRBV6-3,many,TRBJ1-1,.,CASSYRHLNTEAFF,TGTGCCAGCAGTTACAGGCATTTGAACACTGAAGCTTTCTTT
TRBV7-9,few,TRBJ2-5,TRBD2,CASGRTSGDQETQYF,TGTGCCAGCGGCCGGACTAGCGGGGACCAAGAGACCCAGTACTTC
TRBV15,few,TRBJ1-2,.,CATSRDRQGSRYTF,TGTGCCACCAGCAGAGATCGGCAGGGATCGCGCTACACCTTC
TRBV28,many,TRBJ1-5,TRBD1,CASSQTGEGSNQPQHF,TGTGCCAGCAGCCAGACAGGGGAGGGAAGCAATCAGCCCCAGCATTTT
TRBV29-1,few,TRBJ1-3,TRBD1,CSARDSHLSGNTIYF,TGCAGCGCCCGGGACAGTCACCTTTCTGGAAACACCATATATTTT
TRBV12-3/TRBV12-4,.,TRBJ1-1,.,CASSFRLTVGSTEAFF,TGTGCCAGCAGTTTTAGATTGACTGTAGGAAGCACTGAAGCTTTCTTT
TRBV20-1,.,TRBJ2-7,TRBD2,CSATKGTSGAYEQYF,TGCAGTGCAACGAAAGGGACTAGCGGGGCCTACGAGCAGTACTTC